The rows below give T cell receptor beta chains drawn from one sample of a study of T-cell reconstitution after alpha-beta-depleted transplantation in children. Each CDR3 protein gets one entry after TCRdb re-called the PCR reads with MiXCR. In the table there are 600,000 to 700,000 distinct CDR3 sequences, approximately 17% of which are singletons. This specimen consisted of PBMCs from the stem cell graft donor, obtained from the stem cell graft. The receptors originated from a human donor who donated a stem cell graft to a child with acute myeloid leukemia. Each CDR3 is given with its conserved first and last residue.

j_gene	v_gene	len	CDR3aa
TRBJ1-1	TRBV12-3/TRBV12-4	13	CASTRDRNTEAFF
TRBJ2-1	TRBV12-3/TRBV12-4	15	CASSLELSSYNEQFF
TRBJ1-5	TRBV20-1	14	CSARTGGRNQPQHF
TRBJ2-1	TRBV7-7	17	CASSPEGGDPSYNEQFF
TRBJ1-2	TRBV20-1	13	CSARGTESYGYTF
TRBJ2-5	TRBV24-1	16	CATSDPSPGVKETQYF
TRBJ1-3	TRBV12-3/TRBV12-4	16	CASSTRDRVAGNTIYF
TRBJ2-5	TRBV29-1	14	CSVLGPTSGETQYF
TRBJ1-5	TRBV12-3/TRBV12-4	14	CASSIPTGGQPQHF
TRBJ2-3	TRBV29-1	12	CSVGHTENTQYF
TRBJ2-2	TRBV12-3/TRBV12-4	16	CASSLVAGGTTGELFF
TRBJ2-1	TRBV24-1	16	CATSDLRQGVSNEQFF
TRBJ2-2	TRBV12-3/TRBV12-4	15	CASTLGGTGAGELFF
TRBJ2-3	TRBV18	16	CASSPPRDRITDTQYF
TRBJ1-1	TRBV29-1	13	CSVTDWENTEAFF
TRBJ1-2	TRBV12-3/TRBV12-4	12	CASSFGGSGYTF
TRBJ1-1	TRBV5-1	16	CASSTNPGPRNTEAFF
TRBJ1-1	TRBV25-1	11	CASEGLGEAFF
TRBJ2-4	TRBV20-1	21	CSGESYAVQGRRGLTKNIQYF
TRBJ1-5	TRBV7-2	15	CASSLVPMTNQPQHF
TRBJ2-5	TRBV20-1	15	CSARDRVGSTGAQYF
TRBJ1-1	TRBV20-1	16	CSARALRGQTNTEAFF
TRBJ2-5	TRBV29-1	12	CSVLGTMETQYF
TRBJ1-5	TRBV20-1	15	CSAIKPAVVNQPQHF
TRBJ2-6	TRBV5-1	18	CASSLGRVAISGANVLTF
TRBJ2-7	TRBV11-2	17	CASSGGSPSGGAFEQYF
TRBJ1-2	TRBV5-1	14	CASSRQGSSYGYTF
TRBJ2-2	TRBV12-3/TRBV12-4	11	CASRHTGELFF
TRBJ2-3	TRBV4-3	16	CASSQDPAGGTDTQYF
TRBJ2-4	TRBV21-1	12	CASIAKTNIQYF
TRBJ1-2	TRBV5-1	13	CASSLEPQQGKTF
TRBJ1-2	TRBV20-1	11	CSGDRGIGYTF
TRBJ1-2	TRBV5-1	16	CASSLLSGGNRYGDTF
TRBJ1-3	TRBV29-1	13	CSVEDRAGNTIYF
TRBJ1-1	TRBV13	11	CASSAHTEAFF
TRBJ2-7	TRBV7-8	14	CASSFDRAFYEQYF
TRBJ2-3	TRBV15	13	CATGQSSTDTQYF
TRBJ1-1	TRBV7-2	13	CATRLTLNTEAFF
TRBJ1-5	TRBV6-1	14	CASSPWRGNQPQHF
TRBJ2-5	TRBV18	13	CASSPRDQETQYF
TRBJ1-2	TRBV5-1	13	CASSLDGGGGYTF
TRBJ2-5	TRBV10-3	14	CAISANPAQETQYF
TRBJ2-5	TRBV20-1	12	CSAEGQEETQYF
TRBJ2-1	TRBV5-5	16	CASSLLTGPVGSEQFF
TRBJ2-1	TRBV29-1	12	CSGHYRPNEQFF
TRBJ2-7	TRBV6-2/TRBV6-3	14	CASRPTGINYEQYF
TRBJ2-1	TRBV20-1	15	CSARQAGGSYNEQFF
TRBJ1-4	TRBV7-2	15	CASSQSTATNEKLFF
TRBJ1-3	TRBV7-2	15	CASSPLSFSGNTIYF
TRBJ2-7	TRBV6-2/TRBV6-3	11	CASRTWDEQYF
TRBJ1-1	TRBV20-1	13	CSARDRQNTEAFF